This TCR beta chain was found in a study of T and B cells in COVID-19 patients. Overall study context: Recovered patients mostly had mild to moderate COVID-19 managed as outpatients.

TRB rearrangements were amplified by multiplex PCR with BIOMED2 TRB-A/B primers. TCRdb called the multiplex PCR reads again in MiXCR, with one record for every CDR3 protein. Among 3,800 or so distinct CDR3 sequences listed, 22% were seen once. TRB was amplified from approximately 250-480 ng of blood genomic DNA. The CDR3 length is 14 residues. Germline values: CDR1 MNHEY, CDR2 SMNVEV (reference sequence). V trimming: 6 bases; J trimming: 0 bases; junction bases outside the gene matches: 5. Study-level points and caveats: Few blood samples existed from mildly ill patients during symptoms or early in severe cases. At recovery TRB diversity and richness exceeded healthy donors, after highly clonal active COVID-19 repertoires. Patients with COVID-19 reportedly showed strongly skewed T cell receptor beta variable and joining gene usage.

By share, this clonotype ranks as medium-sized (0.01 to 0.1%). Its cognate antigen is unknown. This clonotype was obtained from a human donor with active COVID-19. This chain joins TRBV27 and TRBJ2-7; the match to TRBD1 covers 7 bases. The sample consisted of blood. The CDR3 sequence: CASSPGTDSYEQYF. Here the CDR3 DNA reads TGTGCCAGCAGCCCCGGGACAGACTCCTACGAGCAGTACTTC.